This TCR beta chain is drawn from a study of T cells after posttransplantation cyclophosphamide. General study points: Recipient CMV seropositivity and CMV reactivation strongly tracked TRB clonality. Tissue-infiltrating T cells from skin or gut overlapped little with blood T cells.

Treatment was busulfan-fludarabine conditioning, a marrow graft, and cyclophosphamide on days +3 and +4. As for this clone: Its antigen is unknown.

Assay used: immunoSEQ multiplex PCR; TCRdb lists only in-frame clones, some missing. In the table there are some 10,000 clones, roughly 80% of which are singletons. This clonotype originated in a female patient aged 50-59 years who received an allogeneic stem cell transplant from a related donor, was CMV-positive, and had no GVHD. Some T cells may trace back to the graft donor. Source: PBMCs, taken after allogeneic stem cell transplant with posttransplant cyclophosphamide.

The CDR3 DNA sequence: TGTGCCAGCAGTTCACCGGGGGTTTATGAGCAGTACTTC. This codes for CASSSPGVYEQYF. The rearrangement links TRBV28 to TRBJ2-7, with D tentatively TRBD2 (6 bases). The CDR3 totals 13 residues. CDR1 and CDR2 (germline): MDHEN, SYDVKM. Trimming took 4 bases from V and 7 from J, leaving 14 bases between them.